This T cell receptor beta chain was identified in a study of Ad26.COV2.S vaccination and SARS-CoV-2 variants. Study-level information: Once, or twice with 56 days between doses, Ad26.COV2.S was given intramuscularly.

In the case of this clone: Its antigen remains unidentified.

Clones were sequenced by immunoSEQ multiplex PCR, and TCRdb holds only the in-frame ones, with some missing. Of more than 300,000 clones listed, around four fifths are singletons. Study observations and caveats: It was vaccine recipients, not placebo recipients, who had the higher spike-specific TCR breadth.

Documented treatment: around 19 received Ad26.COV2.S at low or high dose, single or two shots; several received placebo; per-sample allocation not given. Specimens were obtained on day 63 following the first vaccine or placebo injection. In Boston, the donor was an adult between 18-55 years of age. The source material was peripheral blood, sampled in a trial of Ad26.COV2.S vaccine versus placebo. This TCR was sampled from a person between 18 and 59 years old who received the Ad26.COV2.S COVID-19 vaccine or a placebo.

CDR3 sequence: CASSPTGGSVAGELFF. Written as DNA, the CDR3 is TGTGCCAGCAGCCCGACGGGGGGCAGTGTCGCCGGGGAGCTGTTTTTT. This sequence joins TRBV7-8 and TRBJ2-2; TRBD2 is a possible D gene (7 bases). CDR1 is SGHVS and CDR2 is FQNEAQ in the germline V gene. This CDR3 region has 16 residues. Trimming took off 5 bases at V and 6 bases at J, with 19 bases between the two ends. The variable domain in full, with the rest retrieved from reference TRBV7-8 and TRBJ2-2, is GAGVSQSPRYKVAKRGQDVALRCDPISGHVSLFWYQQALGQGPEFLTYFQNEAQLDKSGLPSDRFFAERPEGSVSTLKIQRTQQEDSAVYLCASSPTGGSVAGELFFGEGSRLTVL.